This T cell receptor beta chain derives from a study of blood T cell repertoires in COVID-19. Per the study methods: Estimates of nucleated cell counts were drawn from the amplification of reference gene primers. The table came from immunoSEQ multiplex PCR; TCRdb's copy has only in-frame clones and leaves some out. D and trimming come from the DNA, and the V and J calls and clone size come from that table. Among 30,000 to 40,000 clones listed, 65% to 90% were seen once. CDR1 is MGHRA and CDR2 is YSYEKL in the germline V gene. CDR3 length: 15 amino acids. V was cut by 0 bases and J by 7 bases, with 12 bases left in between.

Specimen: peripheral blood. V usage is TRBV4-1 and J usage is TRBJ1-4; D unclear. This receptor was obtained from a woman aged 60-75 years with active COVID-19. The DNA for the CDR3 is TGCGCCAGCAGCCAAGATGGGCGCAGGTTTGAAAAACTGTTTTTT. Translated, it gives CASSQDGRRFEKLFF.